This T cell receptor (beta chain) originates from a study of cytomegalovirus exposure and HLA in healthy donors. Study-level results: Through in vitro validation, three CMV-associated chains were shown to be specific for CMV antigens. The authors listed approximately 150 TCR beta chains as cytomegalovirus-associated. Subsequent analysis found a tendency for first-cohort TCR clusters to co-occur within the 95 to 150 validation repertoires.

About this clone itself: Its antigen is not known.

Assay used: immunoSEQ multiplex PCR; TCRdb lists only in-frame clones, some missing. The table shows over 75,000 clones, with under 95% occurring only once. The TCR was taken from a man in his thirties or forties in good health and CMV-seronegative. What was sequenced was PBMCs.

The CDR3 here is CASSYGGGLNYGYTF. For the CDR3, the DNA is TGTGCCAGCAGTTACGGCGGGGGGCTAAACTATGGCTACACCTTC. The rearrangement uses TRBV6-5 and TRBJ1-2; TRBD1 is a possible D gene (6 bases). This CDR3 comprises 15 residues. V was shortened by 2 bases and J by 2 bases, with 12 bases between the two germline ends. Germline V gene lookup returns CDR1 MNHEY and CDR2 SVGAGI.